This T cell receptor beta chain comes out of a study of OX40 agonist ivuxolimab in advanced cancers. Trimming cost V 8 bases and J 4 bases, with 18 bases left between them. The CDR3 totals 14 residues. Per germline, CDR1 MNHEY and CDR2 SVGAGI. The method was immunoSEQ multiplex PCR; TCRdb's version includes in-frame clones alone and lacks a portion of them. The table records some 78,000 clones, roughly nine tenths of them present only once. The TCR was taken from an adult with an advanced solid tumor such as melanoma, head and neck, liver or kidney cancer. This specimen was CD4+ or CD8+ T cells sorted from blood, taken in a trial of the OX40 agonist ivuxolimab. The chain uses TRBV6-5 and TRBJ2-7; D unclear. The DNA of the CDR3 is TGTGCCAGCCGAACCGGTTTACAAGGTTACGAGCAGTACTTC. Its protein product is CASRTGLQGYEQYF.